A single sample gave rise to the 20 T cell receptor beta chains below, sequenced in a study of blood T cell repertoires in COVID-19. Assay used: immunoSEQ multiplex PCR; TCRdb lists only in-frame clones, some missing. The sample records some 300,000 clones, about 90% being singletons. Sequencing input: PBMCs or T cells enriched from blood (not recorded which). These receptors were obtained from a woman in her 50s who had been exposed to COVID-19.

The chain joins TRBV4-2 to TRBJ2-3; 9 nucleotides match TRBD2. The germline V gene has CDR1 LGHNA and CDR2 YNFKEQ. The CDR3 totals 16 residues. J was trimmed by 4 bases and V by 0 bases; bases with no gene match: 5. CDR3: CASSQDRASGADTQYF. The DNA of the CDR3 is TGTGCCAGCAGCCAAGATAGGGCTAGCGGGGCAGATACGCAGTATTTT.

The V and J genes are TRBV2 and TRBJ1-2; D may be TRBD1 (6 bases). Germline assignment: CDR1 SNHLY and CDR2 FYNNEI. Trimming stripped 0 bases from V and 14 bases from J, with 13 bases between. The CDR3 has 12 residues. CDR3 coding DNA: TGTGCCAGCAGTGAAGCGAACAGGGCAGTAACCTTC. Translating gives CASSEANRAVTF. Full variable domain (remainder filled in from reference TRBV2 and TRBJ1-2): EPEVTQTPSHQVTQMGQEVILRCVPISNHLYFYWYRQILGQKVEFLVSFYNNEISEKSEIFDDQFSVERPDGSNFTLKIRSTKLEDSAMYFCASSEANRAVTFGSGTRLTVV.

The rearrangement uses TRBV2 and TRBJ2-1, with D possibly TRBD1 on 5 matching bases. V was pared by 3 bases and J by 4 bases, with 13 bases between. This CDR3 has 15 amino acids. The germline V gene encodes CDR1 SNHLY and CDR2 FYNNEI. The CDR3 here is CASSEGQRAYNEQFF. The CDR3 DNA is TGTGCCAGCAGTGAGGGGCAGAGAGCGTACAATGAGCAGTTCTTC.

This rearrangement joins TRBV2 to TRBJ1-1, with unresolved D. The length of the CDR3 is 13 residues. Between the trimmed V and J ends, which lost 3 bases and 1 base, there was a span of 6 bases. Germline CDR1 SNHLY, CDR2 FYNNEI. The CDR3 is CASSENRNTEAFF. Here the CDR3 DNA reads TGTGCCAGCAGTGAGAACAGGAACACTGAAGCTTTCTTT.

The chain recombines TRBV28 with TRBJ2-2; TRBD1 matches 9 bases. This CDR3 region has 14 residues. V lost 5 bases, J lost 7 bases, and 5 bases stayed unmatched. Germline CDR1 is MDHEN and CDR2 is SYDVKM. CDR3 region: CASSGTGLGGELFF. The CDR3 DNA reads TGTGCCAGCAGTGGGACAGGGTTGGGCGGGGAGCTGTTTTTT.

V gene TRBV3-1 (or the pseudogene TRBV3-2) combines with J gene TRBJ2-7; possibly TRBD1 for D (6 bases). This CDR3 spans 15 amino acids. The germline CDR1 and CDR2 sequences are LGHDT and YNNKEL (reference sequence). V dropped 0 bases and J dropped 6 bases, with 15 bases sitting between them. CDR3 loop: CASSQDARGYGEQYF. In DNA form, the CDR3 reads TGTGCCAGCAGCCAAGACGCCAGGGGTTACGGCGAGCAGTACTTC.

J is TRBJ1-5 and V is TRBV28; tentatively, D is TRBD1 (6 bases). Per germline, CDR1 MDHEN and CDR2 SYDVKM. The V end was cut by 6 bases, the J end by 4 bases, with 16 bases between. The CDR3 sequence is 15 residues long. The CDR3 loop reads CASRLRTARNQPQHF. In DNA form, the CDR3 reads TGTGCCAGCAGACTCAGGACAGCGAGAAATCAGCCCCAGCATTTT.

The chain combines TRBV5-1 with TRBJ2-7; maybe TRBD1 (5 bases). The V end was cut by 1 base, the J end by 2 bases, with 22 bases between. The CDR3 has 18 residues. Germline V CDR1 and CDR2: SGHRS, YFSETQ. CDR3 residues: CASSLWSSAQALTYEQYF. The CDR3 bases are TGCGCCAGCAGCTTGTGGTCCTCGGCACAGGCCCTTACCTACGAGCAGTACTTC.

The chain joins TRBV4-2 to TRBJ2-7, with a possible D match to TRBD1 (5 bases). The CDR3 loop spans 13 amino acids. The ends were cut back, 4 bases at V and 4 bases at J, with 11 bases in the middle. CDR1 is LGHNA, CDR2 YNFKEQ, per germline. The CDR3 region is CASSPERQYEQYF. As DNA, the CDR3 is TGTGCCAGCAGCCCAGAGAGACAGTACGAGCAGTACTTC.

The chain employs TRBV3-1 (or the pseudogene TRBV3-2) and TRBJ2-7; 12 bases line up with TRBD1. V dropped 8 bases and J dropped 6; count of bases not matched to a gene: 11. Germline V gene sequence: CDR1 LGHDT, CDR2 YNNKEL (reference sequence). The CDR3 is made up of 15 amino acids. The CDR3 sequence is CASEPWGQGAGEQYF. In DNA, the CDR3 is TGTGCCAGCGAACCTTGGGGACAGGGGGCTGGCGAGCAGTACTTC.

V is TRBV4-1 and J is TRBJ2-7; D remains unclear. The CDR3 consists of 15 residues. Germline-derived CDR1 and CDR2 are MGHRA and YSYEKL. V was trimmed by 2 bases and J by 2 bases, leaving 13 bases between them. The CDR3 bases are TGCGCCAGCAGCCAAATTTTGGCCCCGACCTACGAGCAGTACTTC. Translated: CASSQILAPTYEQYF.

This chain joins TRBV25-1 and TRBJ1-5; D uncertain. The CDR3 extends over 12 amino acids. Per germline, CDR1 MGHDK and CDR2 SYGVNS. V gave up 3 bases and J gave up 7 bases, with 7 bases separating them. This CDR3 reads CASSEGGQPQHF. CDR3 bases: TGTGCCAGCAGTGAGGGCGGGCAGCCCCAGCATTTT.

This clone has just a few counts. The chain couples TRBV7-8 to TRBJ2-1; weak D call: TRBD2 (5 bases). Per the germline V gene, CDR1 is SGHVS and CDR2 is FQNEAQ. V was pared by 1 base and J by 2 bases, with 9 bases between. The CDR3 consists of 15 residues. In DNA, the CDR3 is TGTGCCAGCAGCTTAGGAGGGAGAACCTACAATGAGCAGTTCTTC. Amino acids: CASSLGGRTYNEQFF. Variable domain in full (rest from reference TRBV7-8 and TRBJ2-1): GAGVSQSPRYKVAKRGQDVALRCDPISGHVSLFWYQQALGQGPEFLTYFQNEAQLDKSGLPSDRFFAERPEGSVSTLKIQRTQQEDSAVYLCASSLGGRTYNEQFFGPGTRLTVL.

This clone was seen just once. The chain uses TRBV7-2 and TRBJ2-3, with TRBD2 identical over 7 bases. The CDR3 is 13 amino acids. Germline V gene data show CDR1 as SGHTA and CDR2 as FQGNSA. J lost 4 bases, V lost 5 bases, and 3 bases had no gene match. CDR3 sequence reads: CASSPRGADTQYF. Here the CDR3 DNA reads TGTGCCAGCAGCCCCCGGGGGGCAGATACGCAGTATTTT.

The chain joins TRBV5-1 to TRBJ2-7; TRBD1 aligns across 9 bases. The CDR3 spans 15 residues. CDR1 and CDR2 (germline): SGHRS, YFSETQ. Germline trimming cut 7 bases from V and 1 base from J; bases unmatched to any gene: 9. The CDR3 spells CASSKGTGISYEQYF. The CDR3 coding sequence is TGCGCCAGCTCTAAAGGGACAGGGATATCCTACGAGCAGTACTTC.

The rearrangement uses TRBV11-2 and TRBJ1-3; no definite D call. Between the trimmed V and J ends, which lost 5 bases and 1 base, there was a span of 9 bases. CDR1 is SGHAT, CDR2 FQNNGV, per germline. This CDR3 has 14 amino acids. CDR3 DNA: TGTGCCAGCAGCCCGAGGCTGTCTGGAAACACCATATATTTT. Translation gives CASSPRLSGNTIYF. The entire variable domain, with the rest obtained from reference TRBV11-2 and TRBJ1-3, is as follows: EAGVAQSPRYKIIEKRQSVAFWCNPISGHATLYWYQQILGQGPKLLIQFQNNGVVDDSQLPKDRFSAERLKGVDSTLKIQPAKLEDSAVYLCASSPRLSGNTIYFGEGSWLTVV.

The V call is TRBV7-9, the J call TRBJ2-5, with 7 bases fitting TRBD1. The CDR3 is 16 residues long. Germline trimming cut 5 bases from V and 2 bases from J; bases unmatched to any gene: 11. Germline V CDR1 and CDR2: SEHNR, FQNEAQ (reference sequence). CDR3 bases: TGTGCCAGCAGCACGATCCGGGACAGAAAACAAGAGACCCAGTACTTC. It specifies CASSTIRDRKQETQYF.

This clone has just one count. The chain links TRBV19 to TRBJ2-2; 8 bases align to TRBD2. CDR1 and CDR2 (germline): LNHDA, SQIVND (reference sequence). CDR3 length equals 15 residues. V was pared by 7 bases and J by 3 bases, with 7 bases of the junction left unmatched. The CDR3 coding sequence is TGTGCCAGTAAAGGCTGGCGGGAGGACACCGGGGAGCTGTTTTTT. Protein: CASKGWREDTGELFF. The whole variable domain, remainder taken from reference TRBV19 and TRBJ2-2, is DGGITQSPKYLFRKEGQNVTLSCEQNLNHDAMYWYRQDPGQGLRLIYYSQIVNDFQKGDIAEGYSVSREKKESFPLTVTSAQKNPTAFYLCASKGWREDTGELFFGEGSRLTVL.

This chain links TRBV20-1 with TRBJ1-6, with a possible D match to TRBD1 (5 bases). The V end lost 3 bases, the J end lost 4 bases, and 16 bases lay between the germline ends. The CDR3 is made up of 16 amino acids. The germline CDR1 and CDR2 sequences are DFQATT and SNEGSKA (reference sequence). CDR3 region: CSASVGGIFYNSPLHF. In DNA, the CDR3 is TGCAGTGCTAGTGTGGGGGGAATTTTTTATAATTCACCCCTCCACTTT.

The chain joins TRBV5-1 to TRBJ1-2; 9 nucleotides match TRBD1. Looked up from germline, CDR1 is SGHRS and CDR2 is YFSETQ. With 5 bases clipped from V and 6 bases from J, the junction kept 5 bases outside the gene matches. This CDR3 is built from 13 residues. CDR3 DNA: TGCGCCAGCAGGGTGGGGACAGGGAATGGCTACACCTTC. Protein product: CASRVGTGNGYTF.